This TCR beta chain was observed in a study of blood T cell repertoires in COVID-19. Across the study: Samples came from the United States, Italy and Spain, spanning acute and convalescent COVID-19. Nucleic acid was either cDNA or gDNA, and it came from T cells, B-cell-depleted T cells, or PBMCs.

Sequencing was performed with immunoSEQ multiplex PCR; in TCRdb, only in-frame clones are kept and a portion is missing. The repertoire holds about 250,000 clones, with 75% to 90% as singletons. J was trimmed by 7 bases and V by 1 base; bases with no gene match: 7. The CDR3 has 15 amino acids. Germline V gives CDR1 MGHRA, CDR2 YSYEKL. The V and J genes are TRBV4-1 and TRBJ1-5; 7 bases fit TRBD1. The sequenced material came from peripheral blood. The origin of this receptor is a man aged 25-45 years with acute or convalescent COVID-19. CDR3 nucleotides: TGCGCCAGCAGCCAAGGACCTCAGGGGGACCAGCCCCAGCATTTT. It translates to CASSQGPQGDQPQHF.